The clone carrying this T cell receptor (beta chain) has just a few counts. This CDR3 is built from 17 residues. The V gene's germline CDR1 is LGHNA and CDR2 YSLEER. The J segment lost 0 bases and the V segment lost 6 bases, leaving 10 bases of the junction unmatched. These data are taken from a study of cytomegalovirus exposure and HLA in healthy donors. 60 Vbeta and 13 Jbeta primers were used in PCR. Clones were read by immunoSEQ multiplex PCR, and TCRdb kept only the in-frame ones, dropping some. The sample lists under 200,000 clones, around 83% occurring once. The chain links TRBV4-3 to TRBJ2-3; TRBD2 matches 9 bases. The sequencing input was PBMCs. The clonotype originates from a woman aged 18-29 years in good health and CMV-seronegative. CDR3: CASSPRFAGGSTDTQYF. In nucleotides, the CDR3 is TGCGCCAGCAGTCCAAGATTTGCGGGGGGGAGCACAGATACGCAGTATTTT.